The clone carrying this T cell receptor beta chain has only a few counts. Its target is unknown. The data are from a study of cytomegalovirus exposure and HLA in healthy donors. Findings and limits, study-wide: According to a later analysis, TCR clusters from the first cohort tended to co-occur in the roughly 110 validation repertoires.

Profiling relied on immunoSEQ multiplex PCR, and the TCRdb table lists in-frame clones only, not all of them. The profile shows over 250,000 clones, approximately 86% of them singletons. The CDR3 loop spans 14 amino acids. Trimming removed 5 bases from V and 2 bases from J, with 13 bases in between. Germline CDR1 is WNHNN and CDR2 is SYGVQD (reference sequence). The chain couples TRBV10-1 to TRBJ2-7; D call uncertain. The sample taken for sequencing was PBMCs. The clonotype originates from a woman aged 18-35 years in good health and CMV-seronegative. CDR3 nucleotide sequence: TGCGCCAGCAGTCGAGGTCCCATTACCTACGAGCAGTACTTC. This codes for CASSRGPITYEQYF.